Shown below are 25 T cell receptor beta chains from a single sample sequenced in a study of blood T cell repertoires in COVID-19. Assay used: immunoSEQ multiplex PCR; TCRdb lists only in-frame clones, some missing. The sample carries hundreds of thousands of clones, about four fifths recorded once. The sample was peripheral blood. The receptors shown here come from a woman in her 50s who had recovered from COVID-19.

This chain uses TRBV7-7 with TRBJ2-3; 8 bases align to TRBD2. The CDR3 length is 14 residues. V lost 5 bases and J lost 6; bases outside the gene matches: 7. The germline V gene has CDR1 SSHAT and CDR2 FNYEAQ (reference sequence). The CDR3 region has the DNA TGTGCCAGCAGCCCACGGGAGGGTGGGGATACGCAGTATTTT. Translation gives CASSPREGGDTQYF.

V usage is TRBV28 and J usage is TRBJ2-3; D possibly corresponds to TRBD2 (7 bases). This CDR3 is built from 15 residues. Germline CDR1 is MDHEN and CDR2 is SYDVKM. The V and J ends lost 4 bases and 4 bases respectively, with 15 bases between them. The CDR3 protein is CASSSAGAGADTQYF. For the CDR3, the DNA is TGTGCCAGCAGTTCCGCGGGGGCCGGGGCAGATACGCAGTATTTT.

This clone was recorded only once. The CDR3 region is CASREFTGGQMYEQYF. DNA of the CDR3: TGTGCCAGCAGGGAATTTACAGGGGGCCAGATGTACGAGCAGTACTTC. J is TRBJ2-7 and V is TRBV6-1; TRBD1 matches at 9 bases. V shed 6 bases, J shed 4 bases, and the junction held 13 bases outside the gene matches. The CDR3 runs to 16 residues. From germline, CDR1 is MNHNS and CDR2 SASEGT.

Here the CDR3 DNA reads TGTGCCAGCAGCTTACGGGTGACTAGCGGGTATTACGAGCAGTACTTC. As protein: CASSLRVTSGYYEQYF. V gene TRBV7-2 combines with J gene TRBJ2-7; 10 nucleotides line up with TRBD2. With V trimmed by 2 bases and J by 4 bases, 8 bases remained unmatched. Per the germline V gene, CDR1 is SGHTA and CDR2 is FQGNSA. The CDR3 has 16 residues. Full variable domain (outside the CDR3, taken from reference TRBV7-2 and TRBJ2-7): GAGVSQSPSNKVTEKGKDVELRCDPISGHTALYWYRQSLGQGLEFLIYFQGNSAPDKSGLPSDRFSAERTGGSVSTLTIQRTQQEDSAVYLCASSLRVTSGYYEQYFGPGTRLTVT.

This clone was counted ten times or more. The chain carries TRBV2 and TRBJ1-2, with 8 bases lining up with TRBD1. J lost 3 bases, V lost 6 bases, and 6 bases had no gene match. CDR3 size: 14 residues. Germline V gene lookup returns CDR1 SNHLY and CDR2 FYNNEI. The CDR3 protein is CASSEGQAHYGYTF. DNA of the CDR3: TGTGCCAGCAGCGAGGGACAGGCCCACTATGGCTACACCTTC. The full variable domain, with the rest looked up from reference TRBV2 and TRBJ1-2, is EPEVTQTPSHQVTQMGQEVILRCVPISNHLYFYWYRQILGQKVEFLVSFYNNEISEKSEIFDDQFSVERPDGSNFTLKIRSTKLEDSAMYFCASSEGQAHYGYTFGSGTRLTVV.

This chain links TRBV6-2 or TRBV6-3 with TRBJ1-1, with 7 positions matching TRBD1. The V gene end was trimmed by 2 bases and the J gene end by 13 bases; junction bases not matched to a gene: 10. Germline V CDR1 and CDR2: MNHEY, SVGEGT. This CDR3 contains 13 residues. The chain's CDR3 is CASSYDRAVQGFF. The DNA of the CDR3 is TGTGCCAGCAGTTACGACAGGGCGGTTCAAGGTTTCTTT.

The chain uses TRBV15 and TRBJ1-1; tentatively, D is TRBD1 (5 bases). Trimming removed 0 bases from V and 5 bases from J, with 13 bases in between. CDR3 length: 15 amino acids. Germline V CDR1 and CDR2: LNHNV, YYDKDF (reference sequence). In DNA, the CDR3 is TGTGCCACCAGCAGAGATTCGAAGGCAGGGACTGAAGCTTTCTTT. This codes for CATSRDSKAGTEAFF.

CDR3 amino acids: CATSMGAGEKLFF. The CDR3, as DNA: TGTGCCACCAGCATGGGGGCAGGTGAAAAACTGTTTTTT. The V gene is TRBV15, the J gene TRBJ1-4; TRBD1 might be the D (6 bases). Trimming pared 4 bases from V and 7 bases from J, leaving 10 bases between. The germline CDR1 and CDR2 sequences are LNHNV and YYDKDF (reference sequence). The length of the CDR3 is 13 residues. The whole variable domain, filled in from reference TRBV15 and TRBJ1-4, reads DAMVIQNPRYQVTQFGKPVTLSCSQTLNHNVMYWYQQKSSQAPKLLFHYYDKDFNNEADTPDNFQSRRPNTSFCFLDIRSPGLGDTAMYLCATSMGAGEKLFFGSGTQLSVL.

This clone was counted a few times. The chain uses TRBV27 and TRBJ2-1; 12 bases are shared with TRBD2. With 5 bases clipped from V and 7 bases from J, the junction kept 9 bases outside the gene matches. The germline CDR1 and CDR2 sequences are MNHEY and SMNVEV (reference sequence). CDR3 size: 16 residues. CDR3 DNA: TGTGCCAGCAGTCTCTTGACTAGCGGGAGTGGGAATGAGCAGTTCTTC. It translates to CASSLLTSGSGNEQFF.

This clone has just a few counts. Written as DNA, the CDR3 is TGTGCCAGCCCACACTTAAATTCACCCCTCCACTTT. Protein: CASPHLNSPLHF. The chain is built from TRBV18 and TRBJ1-6; no firm D call. V was pared by 8 bases and J by 7 bases, with 9 bases between. CDR1 and CDR2 from the germline V gene are KGHSH and LQKENI. The CDR3 loop spans 12 amino acids.

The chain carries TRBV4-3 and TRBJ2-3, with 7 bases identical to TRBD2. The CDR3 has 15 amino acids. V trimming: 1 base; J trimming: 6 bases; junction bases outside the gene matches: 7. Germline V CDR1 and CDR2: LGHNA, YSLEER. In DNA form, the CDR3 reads TGCGCCAGCAGCCAAGTAGCGCTAGCGGTGGATACGCAGTATTTT. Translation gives CASSQVALAVDTQYF.

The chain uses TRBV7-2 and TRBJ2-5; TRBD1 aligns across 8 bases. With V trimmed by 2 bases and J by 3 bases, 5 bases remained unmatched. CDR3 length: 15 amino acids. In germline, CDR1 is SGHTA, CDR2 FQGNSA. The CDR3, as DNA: TGTGCCAGCAGCTTACCGCCAGGGGGCGAAGAGACCCAGTACTTC. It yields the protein CASSLPPGGEETQYF.

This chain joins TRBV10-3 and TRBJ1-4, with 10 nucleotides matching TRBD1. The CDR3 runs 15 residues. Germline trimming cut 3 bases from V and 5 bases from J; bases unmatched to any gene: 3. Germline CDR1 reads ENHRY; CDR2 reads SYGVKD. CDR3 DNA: TGTGCCATCAGTGATGACAGGGGGCCAAATGAAAAACTGTTTTTT. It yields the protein CAISDDRGPNEKLFF.

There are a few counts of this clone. The CDR3 DNA follows: TGTGCCAGCAGCTTAAGGACAGGGGGCGACCTTGGCTACACCTTC. It is translated as CASSLRTGGDLGYTF. The chain couples TRBV5-4 to TRBJ1-2, with TRBD1 matching over 11 bases. Trimming took 2 bases from V and 7 from J; bases not matched to a gene: 7. The CDR3 consists of 15 residues. The germline V gene encodes CDR1 SGHNT and CDR2 YYREEE (reference sequence). Drawing the rest from reference TRBV5-4 and TRBJ1-2, the complete variable domain is ETGVTQSPTHLIKTRGQQVTLRCSSQSGHNTVSWYQQALGQGPQFIFQYYREEENGRGNFPPRFSGLQFPNYSSELNVNALELDDSALYLCASSLRTGGDLGYTFGSGTRLTVV.

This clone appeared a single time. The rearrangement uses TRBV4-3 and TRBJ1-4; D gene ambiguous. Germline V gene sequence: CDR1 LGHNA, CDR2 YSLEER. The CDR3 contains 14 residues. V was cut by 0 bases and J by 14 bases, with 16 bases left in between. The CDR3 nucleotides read TGCGCCAGCAGCCAAGATAGGACTGGACCGGGCCTGTTTTTT. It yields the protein CASSQDRTGPGLFF.

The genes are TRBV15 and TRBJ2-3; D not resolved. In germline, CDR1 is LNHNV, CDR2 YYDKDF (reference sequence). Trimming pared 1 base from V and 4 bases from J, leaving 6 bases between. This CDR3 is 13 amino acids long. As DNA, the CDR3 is TGTGCCACCAGCAGAGTTAGCTCAGATACGCAGTATTTT. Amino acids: CATSRVSSDTQYF.

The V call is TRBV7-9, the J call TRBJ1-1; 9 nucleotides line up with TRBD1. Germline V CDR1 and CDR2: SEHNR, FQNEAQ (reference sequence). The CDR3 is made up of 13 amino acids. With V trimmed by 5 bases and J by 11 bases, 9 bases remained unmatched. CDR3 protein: CASSQRTGEKAFF. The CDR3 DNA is TGTGCCAGCAGCCAGCGGACAGGGGAGAAGGCTTTCTTT.

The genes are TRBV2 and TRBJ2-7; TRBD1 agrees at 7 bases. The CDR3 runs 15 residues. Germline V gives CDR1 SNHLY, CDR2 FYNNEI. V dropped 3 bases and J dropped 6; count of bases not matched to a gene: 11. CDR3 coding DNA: TGTGCCAGCAGTGACGGGACAGTGTGGCCTGGCGAGCAGTACTTC. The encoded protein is CASSDGTVWPGEQYF.

In DNA, the CDR3 is TGTGCCTGGAGTTCCGGGTTTGAAGCTTTCTTT. Its translation is CAWSSGFEAFF. The V call is TRBV30, the J call TRBJ1-1, with D unresolved. V lost 2 bases and J 7 bases, leaving 8 bases between the germline ends. Looked up from germline, CDR1 is GTSNPN and CDR2 is SVGIG (reference sequence). The CDR3 has 11 amino acids.

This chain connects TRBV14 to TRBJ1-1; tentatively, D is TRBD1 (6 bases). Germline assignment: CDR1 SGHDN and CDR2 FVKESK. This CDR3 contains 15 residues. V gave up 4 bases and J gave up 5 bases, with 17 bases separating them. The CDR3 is CASSRLTGSETEAFF. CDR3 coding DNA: TGTGCCAGCAGCCGACTTACAGGGTCTGAAACTGAAGCTTTCTTT.

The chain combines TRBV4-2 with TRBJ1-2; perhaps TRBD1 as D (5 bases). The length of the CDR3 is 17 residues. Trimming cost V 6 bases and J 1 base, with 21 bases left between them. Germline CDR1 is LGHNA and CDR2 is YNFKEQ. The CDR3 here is CASSTPPGPRGNYGYTF. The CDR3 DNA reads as TGTGCCAGCAGTACTCCCCCTGGGCCAAGGGGTAACTATGGCTACACCTTC.

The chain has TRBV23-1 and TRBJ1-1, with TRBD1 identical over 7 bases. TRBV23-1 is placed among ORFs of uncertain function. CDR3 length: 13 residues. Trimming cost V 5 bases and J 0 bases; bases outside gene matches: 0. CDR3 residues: CASSRGLNTEAFF. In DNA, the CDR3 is TGCGCCAGCAGTAGGGGGCTGAACACTGAAGCTTTCTTT.

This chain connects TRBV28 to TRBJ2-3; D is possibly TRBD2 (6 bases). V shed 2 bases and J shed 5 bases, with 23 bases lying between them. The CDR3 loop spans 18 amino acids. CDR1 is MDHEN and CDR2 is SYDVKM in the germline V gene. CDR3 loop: CASSLPPPRREWVDTQYF. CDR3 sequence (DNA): TGTGCCAGCAGTTTACCGCCACCTCGTCGGGAGTGGGTAGATACGCAGTATTTT.

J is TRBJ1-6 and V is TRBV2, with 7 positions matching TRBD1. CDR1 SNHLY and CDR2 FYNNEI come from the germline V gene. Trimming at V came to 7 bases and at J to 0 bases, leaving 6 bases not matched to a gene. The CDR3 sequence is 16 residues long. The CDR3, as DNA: TGTGCCAGCAAAACAGGGGTGAGCTCCTATAATTCACCCCTCCACTTT. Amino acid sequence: CASKTGVSSYNSPLHF.

CDR3 sequence reads: CAWSVRGPQHF. The DNA for the CDR3 is TGTGCCTGGAGTGTACGGGGGCCCCAGCATTTT. The J gene is TRBJ1-5, the V gene TRBV30; D unclear. The CDR3 consists of 11 residues. V was cut by 0 bases and J by 9 bases, with 6 bases left in between. Germline loops: CDR1 GTSNPN, CDR2 SVGIG (reference sequence).